This T cell receptor (beta chain) was recorded in a study of CD8 T cells in ankylosing spondylitis. TCRdb re-called the 5' RACE reads with MiXCR, one entry per CDR3 protein. Of around 210,000 distinct CDR3 sequences listed, approximately 8% are singletons. This clonotype was recorded many times. This CDR3 is 13 amino acids long. The ends were cut back, 5 bases at V and 3 bases at J, with 10 bases in the middle. Sequencing was carried out using blood, either unsorted or a sorted T cell fraction (not recorded which). This chain links TRBV12-3 or TRBV12-4 with TRBJ1-1; no clear D gene. The source is a female donor with ankylosing spondylitis or in good health (not recorded which). The CDR3 sequence: CASSGGGDTEAFF. The CDR3 nucleotides read TGTGCCAGCAGTGGTGGAGGAGACACTGAAGCTTTCTTT.